The clone carrying this T cell receptor beta chain showed up many times. The antigen remains unidentified. The read comes to an end 3 residues before the CDR3 does, leaving the germline J gene to fill in the end. All CVID subjects were on immunoglobulin replacement for at least one year. Heparinized whole blood, roughly 4.5 to 8 ml, came from each donor. This sample stems from a study of T cell clonality in common variable immunodeficiency. Findings and caveats of the study: Reportedly, TCR beta sequences from common variable immunodeficiency showed fewer deletions and N-nucleotide insertions.

Germline values: CDR1 SNHLY, CDR2 FYNNEI. CDR3 length: 15 residues. V dropped 5 bases and J dropped 2 bases, with 15 bases sitting between them. TCRdb's table, derived via immunoSEQ multiplex PCR, lists solely in-frame clones and lacks some. The sample has 30,000 to 35,000 clones, none seen only once. The TCR originated in a human donor with common variable immunodeficiency. The sequencing sample was made of peripheral blood mononuclear cells. The V call is TRBV2, the J call TRBJ2-5; weak D call: TRBD1 (6 bases). The sequenced part of the CDR3 DNA is TGTGCCAGCAGTACTGGACAGACATTACAAGAGACC. It encodes CASSTGQTLQET. The whole CDR3 protein reads CASSTGQTLQETQYF.